One and the same sample provided the 12 T cell receptor beta chains below, sequenced in a study of cytomegalovirus exposure and HLA in healthy donors. PCR primers comprised 60 Vbeta and 13 Jbeta primers. Data came from immunoSEQ multiplex PCR; TCRdb stores just in-frame clones and leaves some out. Counted here are 200,000 to 250,000 clones, more than 60% occurring once; the ten biggest clones make up about 1.8%. Sample: PBMCs. These receptors were taken from a man aged 45-65 years in good health and CMV-seronegative.

The chain couples TRBV9 to TRBJ1-2; 7 bases line up with TRBD1. The CDR3 is 14 residues long. The germline V gene encodes CDR1 SGDLS and CDR2 YYNGEE. V lost 3 bases to trimming and J lost 5 bases; unmatched junction nucleotides: 7. The CDR3 sequence: CASSGQQGSYGYTF. The DNA of the CDR3 is TGTGCCAGCAGCGGTCAACAGGGGTCATATGGCTACACCTTC.

The chain links TRBV5-4 to TRBJ1-6; the D gene is possibly TRBD1 (6 bases). This CDR3 is 16 amino acids long. The germline V gene encodes CDR1 SGHNT and CDR2 YYREEE (reference sequence). The ends were cut back, 4 bases at V and 7 bases at J, with 18 bases in the middle. The chain's CDR3 is CASSQMGDRRNSPLHF. The CDR3 DNA is TGTGCCAGCAGCCAGATGGGCGACAGGAGGAATTCACCCCTCCACTTT.

The rearrangement links TRBV30 to TRBJ2-1; tentatively, D is TRBD2 (6 bases). There are 14 residues in the CDR3. Trimming shortened V by 1 base and J by 3 bases, and 10 bases separated the two germline ends. Germline V gives CDR1 GTSNPN, CDR2 SVGIG (reference sequence). The chain's CDR3 is CAWSDGSGYNEQFF. CDR3 sequence (DNA): TGTGCCTGGAGTGATGGTAGCGGCTACAATGAGCAGTTCTTC.

The V gene is TRBV29-1, the J gene TRBJ2-2, with D perhaps TRBD1 (6 bases). The CDR3 spans 15 residues. The germline V gene has CDR1 SQVTM and CDR2 ANQGSEA. The V gene lost 3 bases and the J gene lost 1 base, with 12 bases spanning the gap. The CDR3 DNA reads TGCAGCGTTGATGAAGGCAGGGGGAACACCGGGGAGCTGTTTTTT. It encodes CSVDEGRGNTGELFF.

This chain joins TRBV29-1 and TRBJ2-1; tentative D call: TRBD2 (7 bases). The CDR3 sequence is 15 residues long. Trimming removed 4 bases from V and 0 bases from J, with 13 bases in between. Germline values: CDR1 SQVTM, CDR2 ANQGSEA. CDR3 loop: CSVAAGTSSYNEQFF. CDR3 nucleotides: TGCAGCGTTGCAGCGGGGACAAGCTCCTACAATGAGCAGTTCTTC.

This chain uses TRBV5-1 with TRBJ2-5; the D gene is possibly TRBD1 (5 bases). The CDR3 has 14 residues. From germline, CDR1 is SGHRS and CDR2 YFSETQ. With 5 bases removed from V and 5 bases from J, the gap between germline ends came to 16 bases. The CDR3 sequence: CASSSSRQGETQYF. CDR3 coding DNA: TGCGCCAGCAGTTCTTCCCGGCAGGGTGAGACCCAGTACTTC. The full variable domain, in which reference TRBV5-1 and TRBJ2-5 provide the parts outside the CDR3, is KAGVTQTPRYLIKTRGQQVTLSCSPISGHRSVSWYQQTPGQGLQFLFEYFSETQRNKGNFPGRFSGRQFSNSRSEMNVSTLELGDSALYLCASSSSRQGETQYFGPGTRLLVL.

This clone occurred a few times. The chain carries TRBV7-3 and TRBJ2-7, with 8 bases identical to TRBD1. V lost 5 bases, J lost 6 bases, and 3 bases stayed unmatched. The CDR3 has 12 amino acids. The germline CDR1 and CDR2 sequences are SGHTA and FQGTGA. The DNA for the CDR3 is TGTGCCAGCAGCCCGGACAGGGTCGAGCAGTACTTC. This sequence encodes CASSPDRVEQYF.

The V and J genes are TRBV6-1 and TRBJ2-1; 8 bases fit TRBD2. Germline V gene lookup returns CDR1 MNHNS and CDR2 SASEGT. J was trimmed by 4 bases and V by 2 bases; bases with no gene match: 4. The CDR3 spans 15 residues. The CDR3 is CASSEKTSGYNEQFF. In DNA form, the CDR3 reads TGTGCCAGCAGTGAAAAAACTAGCGGTTACAATGAGCAGTTCTTC.

The chain uses TRBV11-3 and TRBJ2-1, with 12 nucleotides matching TRBD2. This CDR3 contains 16 residues. CDR1 SGHNT and CDR2 YENEEA come from the germline V gene. V shed 5 bases, J shed 8 bases, and the junction held 10 bases outside the gene matches. CDR3 protein: CASSQPLAGGHDEQFF. CDR3 DNA: TGTGCCAGCAGCCAGCCGCTAGCGGGAGGGCACGATGAGCAGTTCTTC.

The chain combines TRBV7-5 with TRBJ2-3; TRBD2 was called by the table and not checked on the DNA. TRBV7-5 is noted as a pseudogene. CDR3 length: 18 amino acids. The DNA of the CDR3 is TGTGCCAGAAGCTTAGTTATTAGCCCCTCTGCTAGCACAGATACGCAGTATTTT. Its translation is CARSLVISPSASTDTQYF.

The rearrangement joins TRBV6-6 to TRBJ2-5; the D gene is possibly TRBD1 (6 bases). The J call is uncertain, as TRBJ2-7 better fits the DNA end. CDR3 size: 12 residues. Germline V gives CDR1 MNHNY, CDR2 SVGAGI (reference sequence). CDR3 bases: TGTGCCGCCAGCAGGGGCTCTGGCGAGCAGTACTTC. This gives the protein CAASRGSGEQYF.

The J gene is TRBJ2-2, the V gene TRBV2; possible D gene TRBD2, 5 bases. The CDR3 length is 15 residues. V lost 6 bases, J lost 0 bases, and 11 bases lay in between. Looked up from germline, CDR1 is SNHLY and CDR2 is FYNNEI. As DNA, the CDR3 is TGTGCCAGCAGGCCGGGATCCGCGAACACCGGGGAGCTGTTTTTT. Its protein is CASRPGSANTGELFF. The full variable domain, its missing parts supplied by reference TRBV2 and TRBJ2-2, is EPEVTQTPSHQVTQMGQEVILRCVPISNHLYFYWYRQILGQKVEFLVSFYNNEISEKSEIFDDQFSVERPDGSNFTLKIRSTKLEDSAMYFCASRPGSANTGELFFGEGSRLTVL.